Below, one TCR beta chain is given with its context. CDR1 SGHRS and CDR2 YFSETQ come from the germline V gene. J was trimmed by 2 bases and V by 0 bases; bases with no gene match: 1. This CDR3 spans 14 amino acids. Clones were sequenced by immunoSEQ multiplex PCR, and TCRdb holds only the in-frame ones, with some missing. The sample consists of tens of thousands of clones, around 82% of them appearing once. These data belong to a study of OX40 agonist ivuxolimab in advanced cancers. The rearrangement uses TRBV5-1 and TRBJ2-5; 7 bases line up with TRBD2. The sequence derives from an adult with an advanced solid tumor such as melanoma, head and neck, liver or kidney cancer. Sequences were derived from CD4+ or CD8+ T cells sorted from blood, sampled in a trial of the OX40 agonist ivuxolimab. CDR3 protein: CASSLGRGQETQYF. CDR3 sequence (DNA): TGCGCCAGCAGCTTGGGGCGGGGGCAAGAGACCCAGTACTTC.